This T cell receptor beta chain was recorded in a study of T cells in tumors after PD-1 blockade. The wider study: Patients received pembrolizumab 200 mg every 3 weeks or cemiplimab 350 mg every 2 weeks. On average, tumor samples gave approximately 25,000 TCR templates and 6,000 to 7,500 unique clonotypes.

The germline V and J ends were trimmed by 3 bases and 4 bases, with 8 bases remaining between them. Germline lookup yields CDR1 SGHTA and CDR2 FQGTGA. The length of the CDR3 is 13 residues. Method: immunoSEQ multiplex PCR; TCRdb's copy keeps in-frame clones and lacks some. The table lists thousands of clones, approximately 67% of them singletons. Site-matched primary tumor biopsies were taken before and after PD-1 blockade. The material was tumor tissue, obtained after anti-PD-1 treatment. V gene TRBV7-3 combines with J gene TRBJ2-3, with D unclear. The TCR was taken from a human donor with basal cell carcinoma. The CDR3 DNA reads TGTGCCAGCAGCTTGGACCGGGCAGATACGCAGTATTTT. It yields the protein CASSLDRADTQYF.